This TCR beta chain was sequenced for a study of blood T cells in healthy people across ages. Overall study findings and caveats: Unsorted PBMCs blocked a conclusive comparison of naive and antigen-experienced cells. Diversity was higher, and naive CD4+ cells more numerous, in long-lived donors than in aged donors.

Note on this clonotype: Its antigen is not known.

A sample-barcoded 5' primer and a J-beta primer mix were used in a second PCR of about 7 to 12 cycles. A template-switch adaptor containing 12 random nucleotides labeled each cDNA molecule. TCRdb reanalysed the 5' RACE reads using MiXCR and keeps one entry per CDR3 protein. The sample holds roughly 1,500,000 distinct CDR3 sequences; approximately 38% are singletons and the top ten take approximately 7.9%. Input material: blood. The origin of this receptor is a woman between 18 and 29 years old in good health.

CDR3 in DNA: TGCGCCAGCAGGAGCCCTGGGGGATTGGGCTATGGCTACACCTTC. Amino acid sequence: CASRSPGGLGYGYTF. V is TRBV4-1 and J is TRBJ1-2; weak D call: TRBD1 (5 bases). The CDR3 loop spans 15 amino acids. The germline V gene has CDR1 MGHRA and CDR2 YSYEKL. V was cut by 6 bases and J by 4 bases, with 18 bases left in between.